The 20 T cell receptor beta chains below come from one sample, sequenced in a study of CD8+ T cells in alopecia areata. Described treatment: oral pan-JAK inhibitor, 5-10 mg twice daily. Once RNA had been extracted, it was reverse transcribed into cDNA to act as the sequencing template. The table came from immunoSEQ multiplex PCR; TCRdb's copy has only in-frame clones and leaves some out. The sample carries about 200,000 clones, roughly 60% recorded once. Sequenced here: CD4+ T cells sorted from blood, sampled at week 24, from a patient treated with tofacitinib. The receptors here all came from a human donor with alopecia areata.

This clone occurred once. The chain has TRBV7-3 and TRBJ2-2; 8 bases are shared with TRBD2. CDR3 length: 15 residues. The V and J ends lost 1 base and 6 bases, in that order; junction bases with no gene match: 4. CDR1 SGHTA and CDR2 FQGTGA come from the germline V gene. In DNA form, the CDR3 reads TGTGCCAGCAGCTTAAACCCGGGAGGGCCCGGGGAGCTGTTTTTT. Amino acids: CASSLNPGGPGELFF.

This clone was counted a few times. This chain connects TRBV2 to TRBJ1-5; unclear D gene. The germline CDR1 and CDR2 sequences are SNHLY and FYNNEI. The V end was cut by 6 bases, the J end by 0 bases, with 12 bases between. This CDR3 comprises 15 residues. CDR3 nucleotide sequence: TGTGCCAGCAGGCAGGAGCACCATAGCAATCAGCCCCAGCATTTT. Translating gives CASRQEHHSNQPQHF.

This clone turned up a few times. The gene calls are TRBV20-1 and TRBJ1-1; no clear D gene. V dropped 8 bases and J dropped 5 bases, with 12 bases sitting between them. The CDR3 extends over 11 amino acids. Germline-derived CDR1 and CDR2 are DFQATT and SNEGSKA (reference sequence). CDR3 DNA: TGCAGTTCCGTCCTGAGTACTGAAGCTTTCTTT. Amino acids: CSSVLSTEAFF.

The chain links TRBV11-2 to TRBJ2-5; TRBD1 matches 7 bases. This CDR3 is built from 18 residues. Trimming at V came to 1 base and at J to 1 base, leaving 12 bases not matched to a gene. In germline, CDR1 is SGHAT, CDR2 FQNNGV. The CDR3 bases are TGTGCCAGCAGCTTAGTTGGTGGGACAGCAGAGCTCCAAGAGACCCAGTACTTC. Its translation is CASSLVGGTAELQETQYF.

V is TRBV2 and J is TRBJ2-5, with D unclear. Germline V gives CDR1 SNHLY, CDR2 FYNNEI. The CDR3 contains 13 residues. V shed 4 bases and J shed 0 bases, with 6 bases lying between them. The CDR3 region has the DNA TGTGCCAGCAGTGGAGAGTACCAAGAGACCCAGTACTTC. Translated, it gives CASSGEYQETQYF. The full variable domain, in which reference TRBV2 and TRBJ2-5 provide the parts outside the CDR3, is EPEVTQTPSHQVTQMGQEVILRCVPISNHLYFYWYRQILGQKVEFLVSFYNNEISEKSEIFDDQFSVERPDGSNFTLKIRSTKLEDSAMYFCASSGEYQETQYFGPGTRLLVL.

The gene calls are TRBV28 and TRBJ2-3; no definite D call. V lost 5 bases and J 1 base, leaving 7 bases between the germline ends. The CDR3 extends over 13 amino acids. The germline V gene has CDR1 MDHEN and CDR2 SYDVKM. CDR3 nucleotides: TGTGCCAGCAGTCAAAGGGGCACAGATACGCAGTATTTT. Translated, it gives CASSQRGTDTQYF.

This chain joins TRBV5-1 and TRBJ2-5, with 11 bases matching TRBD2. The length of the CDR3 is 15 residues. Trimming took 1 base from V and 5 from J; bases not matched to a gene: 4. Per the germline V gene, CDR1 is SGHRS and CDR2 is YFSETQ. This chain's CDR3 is CASSLTSGGGETQYF. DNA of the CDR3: TGCGCCAGCAGCTTGACTAGCGGGGGTGGCGAGACCCAGTACTTC.

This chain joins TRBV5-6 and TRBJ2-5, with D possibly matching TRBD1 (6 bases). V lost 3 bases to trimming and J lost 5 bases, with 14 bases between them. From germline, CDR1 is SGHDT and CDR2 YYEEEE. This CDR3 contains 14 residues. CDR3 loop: CASSYKGVDETQYF. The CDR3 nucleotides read TGTGCCAGCAGCTACAAGGGGGTGGACGAGACCCAGTACTTC.

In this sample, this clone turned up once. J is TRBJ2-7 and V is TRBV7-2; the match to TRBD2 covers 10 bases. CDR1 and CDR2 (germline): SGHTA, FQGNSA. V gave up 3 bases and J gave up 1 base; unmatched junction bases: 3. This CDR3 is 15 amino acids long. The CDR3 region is CASSFLAGESYEQYF. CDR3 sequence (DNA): TGTGCCAGCAGCTTTCTAGCGGGAGAATCCTACGAGCAGTACTTC.

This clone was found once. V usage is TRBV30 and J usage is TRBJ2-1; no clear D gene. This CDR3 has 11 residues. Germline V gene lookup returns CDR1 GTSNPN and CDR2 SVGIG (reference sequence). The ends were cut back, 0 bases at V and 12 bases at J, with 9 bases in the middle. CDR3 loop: CAWSVPPRQFF. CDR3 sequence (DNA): TGTGCCTGGAGTGTTCCCCCCAGGCAGTTCTTC.

CDR3 DNA: TGTGCCAGCAGAAAAGAGACCGGCATGAACACTGAAGCTTTCTTT. This encodes CASRKETGMNTEAFF. The chain recombines TRBV2 with TRBJ1-1; D not certain. CDR1 SNHLY and CDR2 FYNNEI come from the germline V gene. Trimming removed 6 bases from V and 0 bases from J, with 14 bases in between. The CDR3 runs to 15 residues.

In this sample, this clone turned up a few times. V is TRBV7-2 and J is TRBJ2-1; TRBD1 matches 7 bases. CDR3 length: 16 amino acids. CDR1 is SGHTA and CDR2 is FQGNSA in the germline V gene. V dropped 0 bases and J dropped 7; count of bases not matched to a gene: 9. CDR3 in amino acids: CASSLASGQLTNEQFF. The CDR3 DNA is TGTGCCAGCAGCTTAGCGTCGGGACAGTTAACAAATGAGCAGTTCTTC.

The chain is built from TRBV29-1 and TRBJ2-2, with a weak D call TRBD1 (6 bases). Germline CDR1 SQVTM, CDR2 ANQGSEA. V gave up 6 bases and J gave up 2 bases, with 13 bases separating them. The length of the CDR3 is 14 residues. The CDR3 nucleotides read TGCAGCGTCGCCGGGACATATAACACCGGGGAGCTGTTTTTT. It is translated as CSVAGTYNTGELFF.

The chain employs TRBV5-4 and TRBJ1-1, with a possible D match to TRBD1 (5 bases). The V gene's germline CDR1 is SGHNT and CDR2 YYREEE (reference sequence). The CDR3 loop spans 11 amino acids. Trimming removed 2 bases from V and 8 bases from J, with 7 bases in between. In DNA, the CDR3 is TGTGCCAGCAGCTTAGAGGGGGAAGCTTTCTTT. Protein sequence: CASSLEGEAFF.

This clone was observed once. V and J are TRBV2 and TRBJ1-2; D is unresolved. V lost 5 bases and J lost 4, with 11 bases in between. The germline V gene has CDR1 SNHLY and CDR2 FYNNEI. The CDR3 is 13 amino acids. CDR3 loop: CASSPDGRYGYTF. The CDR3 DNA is TGTGCCAGCAGTCCCGACGGACGCTATGGCTACACCTTC. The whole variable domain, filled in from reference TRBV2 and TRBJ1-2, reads EPEVTQTPSHQVTQMGQEVILRCVPISNHLYFYWYRQILGQKVEFLVSFYNNEISEKSEIFDDQFSVERPDGSNFTLKIRSTKLEDSAMYFCASSPDGRYGYTFGSGTRLTVV.

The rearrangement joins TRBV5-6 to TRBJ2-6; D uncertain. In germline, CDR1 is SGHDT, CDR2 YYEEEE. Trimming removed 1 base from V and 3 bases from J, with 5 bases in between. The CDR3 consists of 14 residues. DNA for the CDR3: TGTGCCAGCAGCTTGAGTTATGGGGCCAACGTCCTGACTTTC. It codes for CASSLSYGANVLTF.

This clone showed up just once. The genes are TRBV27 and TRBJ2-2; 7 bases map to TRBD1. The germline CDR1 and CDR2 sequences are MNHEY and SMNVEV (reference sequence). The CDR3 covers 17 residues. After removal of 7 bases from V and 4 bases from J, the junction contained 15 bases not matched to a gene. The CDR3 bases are TGTGCCAGCACCCCCTTGGGGGCGGACAGGTCCACCGGGGAGCTGTTTTTT. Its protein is CASTPLGADRSTGELFF.

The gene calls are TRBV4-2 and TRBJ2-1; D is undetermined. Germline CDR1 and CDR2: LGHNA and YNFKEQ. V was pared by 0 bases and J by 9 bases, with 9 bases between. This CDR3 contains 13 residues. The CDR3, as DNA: TGTGCCAGCAGCCAAGAACTTCGAAGTGAGCAGTTCTTC. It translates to CASSQELRSEQFF.

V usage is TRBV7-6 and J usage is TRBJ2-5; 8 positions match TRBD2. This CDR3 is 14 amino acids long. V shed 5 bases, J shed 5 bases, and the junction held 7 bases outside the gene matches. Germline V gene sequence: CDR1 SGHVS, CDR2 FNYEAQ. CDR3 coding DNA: TGTGCCAGCAGCCCAGGACTAGCACAGGAGACCCAGTACTTC. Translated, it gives CASSPGLAQETQYF.

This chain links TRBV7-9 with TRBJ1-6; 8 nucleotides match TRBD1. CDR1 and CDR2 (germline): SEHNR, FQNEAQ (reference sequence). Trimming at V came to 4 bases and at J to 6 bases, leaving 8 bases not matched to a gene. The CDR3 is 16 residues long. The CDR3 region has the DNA TGTGCCAGCAGCTCGGACAGGGTCGGGGCTAATTCACCCCTCCACTTT. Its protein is CASSSDRVGANSPLHF.